The entry below describes one TCR beta chain. Deletions cut 2 bases from V and 8 bases from J, with 8 bases between. This CDR3 region has 12 residues. CDR1 and CDR2 from the germline V gene are SEHNR and FQNEAQ (reference sequence). The study ran its PCR with 60 Vbeta and 13 Jbeta primers. Only in-frame clones appear in the TCRdb table, and some are missing; sequencing was by immunoSEQ multiplex PCR. The repertoire has approximately 100,000 clones, about three quarters of them found once; the top ten carry roughly 5%. This sample stems from a study of cytomegalovirus exposure and HLA in healthy donors.

The chain joins TRBV7-9 to TRBJ2-3; no clear D. The source is a female donor in good health and CMV-seropositive. Sequences were obtained from PBMCs. The chain's CDR3 is CASSLLEFTQYF. DNA of the CDR3: TGTGCCAGCAGCTTACTAGAATTTACGCAGTATTTT.